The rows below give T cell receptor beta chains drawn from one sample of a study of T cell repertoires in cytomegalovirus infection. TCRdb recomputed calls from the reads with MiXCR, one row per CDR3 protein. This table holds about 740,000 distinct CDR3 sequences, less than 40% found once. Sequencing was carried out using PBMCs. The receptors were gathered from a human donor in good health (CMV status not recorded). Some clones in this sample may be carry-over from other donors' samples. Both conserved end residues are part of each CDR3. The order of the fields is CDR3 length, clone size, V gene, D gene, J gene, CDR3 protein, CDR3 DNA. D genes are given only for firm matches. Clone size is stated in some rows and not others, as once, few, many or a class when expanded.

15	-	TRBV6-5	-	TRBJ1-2	CASSYSGGSNYGYTF	TGTGCCAGCAGTTACAGTGGGGGTTCTAACTATGGCTACACCTTC
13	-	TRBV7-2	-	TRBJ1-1	CASSLVAYTEAFF	TGTGCCAGCAGCTTAGTTGCGTACACTGAAGCTTTCTTT
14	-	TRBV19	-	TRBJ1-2	CASSLDIRDYGYTF	TGTGCCAGTAGCCTAGACATCCGCGACTATGGCTACACCTTC
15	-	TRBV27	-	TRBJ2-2	CASSRTAGRTGELFF	TGTGCCAGCAGTAGGACAGCGGGGAGGACCGGGGAGCTGTTTTTT
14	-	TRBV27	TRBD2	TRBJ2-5	CASSPSGEQETQYF	TGTGCCAGCAGTCCTAGCGGGGAACAAGAGACCCAGTACTTC
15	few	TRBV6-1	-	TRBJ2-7	CASRKGGQNYYEQYF	TGTGCCAGCAGAAAGGGCGGACAGAACTACTACGAGCAGTACTTC
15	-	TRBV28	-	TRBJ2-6	CASSSGRSGANVLTF	TGTGCCAGCAGTAGCGGCCGCTCTGGGGCCAACGTCCTGACTTTC
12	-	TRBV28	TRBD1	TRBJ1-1	CALQGARTEAFF	TGTGCCCTACAGGGGGCGAGGACTGAAGCTTTCTTT
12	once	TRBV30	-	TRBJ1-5	CAWSVASQPQHF	TGTGCCTGGAGTGTAGCCAGTCAGCCCCAGCATTTT
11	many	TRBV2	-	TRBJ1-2	CAHRVGLGYTF	TGTGCCCACAGGGTTGGGCTTGGCTACACCTTC
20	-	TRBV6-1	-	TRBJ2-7	CASSDRSGDSPIFRSYEQYF	TGTGCCAGCAGTGACAGGTCGGGAGACTCCCCGATCTTCAGGTCATACGAGCAGTACTTC
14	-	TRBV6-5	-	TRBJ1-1	CASSGPSMNTEAFF	TGTGCCAGCAGTGGACCTTCAATGAACACTGAAGCTTTCTTT
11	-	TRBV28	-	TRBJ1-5	CASRRDQPQHF	TGTGCCAGCAGGAGGGATCAGCCCCAGCATTTT
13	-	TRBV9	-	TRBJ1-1	CASSVESGASAFF	TGTGCCAGCAGCGTAGAATCTGGGGCGAGCGCTTTCTTT
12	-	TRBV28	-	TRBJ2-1	CASHGEIHEQFF	TGTGCCAGCCATGGCGAGATCCATGAGCAGTTCTTC
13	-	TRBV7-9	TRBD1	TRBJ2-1	CASSWGQLDEQFF	TGTGCCAGCAGCTGGGGACAGCTAGATGAGCAGTTCTTC
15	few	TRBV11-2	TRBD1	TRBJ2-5	CASSRTGGIPETQYF	TGTGCCAGCAGCAGAACAGGGGGCATTCCAGAGACCCAGTACTTC
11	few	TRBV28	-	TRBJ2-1	CASSQTRKQFF	TGTGCCAGCAGTCAGACTAGGAAGCAGTTCTTC
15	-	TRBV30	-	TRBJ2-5	CAWSPAVRVQETQYF	TGTGCCTGGAGTCCGGCGGTTAGGGTCCAAGAGACCCAGTACTTC
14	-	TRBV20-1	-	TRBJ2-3	CSARDLKSTDTQYF	TGCAGTGCTAGAGATCTTAAGAGCACAGATACGCAGTATTTT
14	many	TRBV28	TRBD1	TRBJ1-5	CASSTTGLAQPQHF	TGTGCCAGCAGTACGACAGGGTTGGCTCAGCCCCAGCATTTT
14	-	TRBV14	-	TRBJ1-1	CASSQDPRGAEAFF	TGTGCCAGCAGCCAAGACCCGAGGGGGGCTGAAGCTTTCTTT
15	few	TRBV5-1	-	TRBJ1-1	CASSPRGVENTEAFF	TGCGCCAGCAGTCCGAGAGGGGTGGAGAACACTGAAGCTTTCTTT
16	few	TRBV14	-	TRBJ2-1	CASSQGRWSAYNEQFF	TGTGCCAGCAGCCAGGGGCGATGGAGCGCCTACAATGAGCAGTTCTTC
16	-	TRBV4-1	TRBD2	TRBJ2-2	CASSHRTSGRLWELFF	TGCGCCAGCAGCCACAGGACTAGCGGGAGGCTCTGGGAGCTGTTTTTT
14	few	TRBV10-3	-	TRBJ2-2	CAALDGPNTGELFF	TGTGCCGCGCTGGACGGACCGAACACCGGGGAGCTGTTTTTT
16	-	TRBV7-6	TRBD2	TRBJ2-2	CASSKNAGGNTGELFF	TGTGCCAGCAGCAAAAATGCGGGGGGGAACACCGGGGAGCTGTTTTTT
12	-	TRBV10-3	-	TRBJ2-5	CAISGGRETQYF	TGTGCCATCAGTGGGGGTCGGGAGACCCAGTACTTC
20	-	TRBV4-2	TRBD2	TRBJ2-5	CASSQDSLGRVLGNQETQYF	TGTGCCAGCAGCCAAGATTCGTTGGGGAGGGTGTTGGGGAACCAAGAGACCCAGTACTTC
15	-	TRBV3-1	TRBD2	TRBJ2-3	CASSRLAIREDTQYF	TGTGCCAGCAGCCGACTAGCGATACGGGAGGATACGCAGTATTTT
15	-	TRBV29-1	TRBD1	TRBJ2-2	CSAPGQGRWSGELFF	TGCAGCGCCCCGGGACAGGGTCGGTGGTCCGGGGAGCTGTTTTTT
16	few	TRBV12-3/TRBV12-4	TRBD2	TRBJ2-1	CASSLHAGGGLNEQFF	TGTGCCAGCAGTTTACATGCGGGAGGGGGCCTCAATGAGCAGTTCTTC
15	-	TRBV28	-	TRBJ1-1	CASTIGGLMNTEAFF	TGTGCCAGCACCATCGGGGGACTCATGAACACTGAAGCTTTCTTT
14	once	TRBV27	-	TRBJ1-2	CASRLQGANDGYTF	TGTGCCAGCCGTTTACAAGGAGCGAACGATGGCTACACATTC
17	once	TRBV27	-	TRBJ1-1	CASSLWPRDTGGYEAFF	TGTGCCAGCAGTTTATGGCCGAGGGACACAGGAGGATATGAAGCTTTCTTT
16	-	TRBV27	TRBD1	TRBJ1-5	CASSPGTGFSNQPQHF	TGTGCCAGCAGTCCGGGGACAGGTTTCAGCAATCAGCCCCAGCATTTT
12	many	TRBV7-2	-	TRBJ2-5	CASSGSRMTQYF	TGTGCCAGCAGCGGTTCCCGGATGACCCAGTACTTC
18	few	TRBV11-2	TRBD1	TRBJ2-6	CASSRDRDPFSGANVLTF	TGTGCCAGCAGCCGAGACAGGGATCCTTTTTCTGGGGCCAACGTCCTGACTTTC
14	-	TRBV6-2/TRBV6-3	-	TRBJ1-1	CASSYSSKGDWAFF	TGTGCCAGCAGTTACTCAAGTAAGGGGGATTGGGCTTTCTTT
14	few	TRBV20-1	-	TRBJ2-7	CSVNRDPRFGEQYF	TGCAGTGTAAACCGGGACCCCCGCTTCGGCGAGCAGTACTTC
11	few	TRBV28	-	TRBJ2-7	CASSFDYEQYF	TGTGCCAGCAGTTTCGACTACGAGCAGTACTTC
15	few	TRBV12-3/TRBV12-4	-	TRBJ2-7	CASSSPAQGGYEQYF	TGTGCCAGCAGTTCCCCCGCGCAGGGGGGGTACGAGCAGTACTTC
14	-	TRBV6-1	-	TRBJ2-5	CASRFLRPQETQYF	TGTGCCAGCAGGTTTCTTCGCCCCCAAGAGACCCAGTACTTC
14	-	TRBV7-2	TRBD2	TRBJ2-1	CASSPGLEYNEQFF	TGTGCCAGCAGCCCCGGACTAGAATACAATGAGCAGTTCTTC
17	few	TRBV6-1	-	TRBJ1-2	CASSPPPVEGLNYGYTF	TGTGCCAGCAGCCCCCCCCCCGTGGAGGGTCTAAACTATGGCTACACCTTC
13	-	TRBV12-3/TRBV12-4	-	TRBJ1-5	CASNDRGDQPQHF	TGTGCCAGCAACGACCGGGGGGATCAGCCCCAGCATTTT
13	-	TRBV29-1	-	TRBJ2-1	CSLHRGLYNEQFF	TGCAGCTTGCACCGAGGGCTTTACAATGAGCAGTTCTTC
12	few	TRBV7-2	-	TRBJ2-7	CASSLKGKEQYF	TGTGCCAGCAGCTTGAAGGGTAAAGAGCAGTACTTC
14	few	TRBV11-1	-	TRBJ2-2	CASSSATVTGELFF	TGTGCCAGCAGCTCGGCGACAGTCACCGGGGAGCTGTTTTTT
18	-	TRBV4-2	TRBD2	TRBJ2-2	CASSQAPPLAVNTGELFF	TGTGCCAGCAGCCAAGCCCCCCCGCTAGCGGTGAACACCGGGGAGCTGTTTTTT
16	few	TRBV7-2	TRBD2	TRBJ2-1	CASSLALAGGVGEQFF	TGTGCCAGCAGCTTAGCCCTAGCGGGAGGGGTGGGTGAGCAGTTCTTC
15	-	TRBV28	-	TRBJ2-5	CASSFGTEARETQYF	TGTGCCAGCAGTTTTGGCACGGAGGCTAGAGAGACCCAGTACTTC
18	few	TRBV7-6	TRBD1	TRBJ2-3	CASSLETGQPNLTDTQYF	TGTGCCAGCAGCTTAGAGACGGGACAGCCGAACCTCACAGATACGCAGTATTTT